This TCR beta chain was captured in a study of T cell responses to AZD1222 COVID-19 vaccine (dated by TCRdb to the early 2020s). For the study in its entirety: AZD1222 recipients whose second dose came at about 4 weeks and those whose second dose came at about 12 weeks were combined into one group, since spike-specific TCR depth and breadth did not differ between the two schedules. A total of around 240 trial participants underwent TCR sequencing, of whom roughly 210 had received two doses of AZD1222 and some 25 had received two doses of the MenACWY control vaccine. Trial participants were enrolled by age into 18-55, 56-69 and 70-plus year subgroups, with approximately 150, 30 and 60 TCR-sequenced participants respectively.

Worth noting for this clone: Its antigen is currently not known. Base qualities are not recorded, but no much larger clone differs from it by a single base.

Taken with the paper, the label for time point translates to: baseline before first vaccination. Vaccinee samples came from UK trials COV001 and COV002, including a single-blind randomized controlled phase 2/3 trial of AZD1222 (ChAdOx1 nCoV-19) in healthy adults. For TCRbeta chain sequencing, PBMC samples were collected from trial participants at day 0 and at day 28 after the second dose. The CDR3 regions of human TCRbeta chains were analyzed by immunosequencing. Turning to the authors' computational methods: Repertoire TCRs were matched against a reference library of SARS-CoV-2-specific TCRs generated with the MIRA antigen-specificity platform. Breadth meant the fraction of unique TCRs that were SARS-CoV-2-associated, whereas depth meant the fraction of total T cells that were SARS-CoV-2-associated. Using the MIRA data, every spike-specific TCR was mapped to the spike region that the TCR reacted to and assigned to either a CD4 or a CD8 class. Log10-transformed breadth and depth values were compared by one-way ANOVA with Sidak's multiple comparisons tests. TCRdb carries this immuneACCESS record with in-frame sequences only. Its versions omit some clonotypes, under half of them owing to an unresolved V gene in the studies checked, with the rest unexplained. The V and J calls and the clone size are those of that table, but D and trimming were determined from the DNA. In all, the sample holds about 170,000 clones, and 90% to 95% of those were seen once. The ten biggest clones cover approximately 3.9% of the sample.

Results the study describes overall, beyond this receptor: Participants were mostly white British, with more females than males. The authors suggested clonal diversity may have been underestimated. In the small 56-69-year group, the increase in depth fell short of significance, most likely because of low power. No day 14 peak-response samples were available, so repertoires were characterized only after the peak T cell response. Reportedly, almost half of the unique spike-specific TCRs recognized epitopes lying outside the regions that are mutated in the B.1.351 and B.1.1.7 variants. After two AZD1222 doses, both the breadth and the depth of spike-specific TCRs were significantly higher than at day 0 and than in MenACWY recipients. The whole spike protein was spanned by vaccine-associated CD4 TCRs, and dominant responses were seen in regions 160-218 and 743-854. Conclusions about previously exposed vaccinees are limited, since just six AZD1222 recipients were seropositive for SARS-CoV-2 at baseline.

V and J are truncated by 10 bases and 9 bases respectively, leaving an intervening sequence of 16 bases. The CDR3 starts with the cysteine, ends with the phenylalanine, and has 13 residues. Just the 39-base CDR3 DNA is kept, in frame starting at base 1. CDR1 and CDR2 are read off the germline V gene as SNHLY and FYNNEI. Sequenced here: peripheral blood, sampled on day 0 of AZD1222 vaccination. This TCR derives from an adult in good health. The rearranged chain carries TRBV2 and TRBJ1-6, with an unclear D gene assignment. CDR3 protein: CATRVSGGSPLHF. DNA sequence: TGTGCCACCCGGGTCTCTGGAGGTTCACCCCTCCACTTT.